One and the same sample provided the 14 T cell receptor beta chains below, sequenced in a study of monozygotic twins with cystic fibrosis. Clones were sequenced by immunoSEQ multiplex PCR, and TCRdb holds only the in-frame ones, with some missing. Of tens of thousands of clones listed, approximately 97% are singletons. The sample consisted of blood. These receptor sequences come from a girl aged 10 to 17 with cystic fibrosis.

The chain employs TRBV15 and TRBJ2-5; D unresolved. The CDR3 totals 15 residues. The germline gives CDR1 LNHNV, CDR2 YYDKDF (reference sequence). The V gene lost 0 bases and the J gene lost 5 bases, with 13 bases spanning the gap. CDR3 sequence reads: CATSRDRSRLETQYF. For the CDR3, the DNA is TGTGCCACCAGCAGAGATCGGTCCCGCCTCGAGACCCAGTACTTC.

The chain uses TRBV7-9 and TRBJ1-4; a possible D gene is TRBD1 (6 bases). The CDR3 spans 16 residues. CDR1 is SEHNR, CDR2 FQNEAQ, per germline (reference sequence). The V and J ends lost 1 base and 6 bases respectively, with 15 bases between them. CDR3 region: CASSLEGGKGDEKLFF. In nucleotides, the CDR3 is TGTGCCAGCAGCTTAGAAGGGGGGAAAGGGGATGAAAAACTGTTTTTT.

CDR3 DNA: TGCAGTGCTGCTGAAACAGATACGCAGTATTTT. Translated, it gives CSAAETDTQYF. This chain connects TRBV20-1 to TRBJ2-3; D unclear. Trimming stripped 5 bases from V and 3 bases from J, with 6 bases between. Germline CDR1 DFQATT, CDR2 SNEGSKA (reference sequence). This CDR3 spans 11 amino acids.

The chain employs TRBV6-5 and TRBJ2-3, with 7 bases fitting TRBD1. This CDR3 has 14 residues. V lost 4 bases, J lost 9 bases, and 10 bases stayed unmatched. Germline loops: CDR1 MNHEY, CDR2 SVGAGI. The CDR3 sequence: CASSSTYTTGTQYF. DNA for the CDR3: TGTGCCAGCAGTTCCACCTATACGACAGGGACGCAGTATTTT.

The chain recombines TRBV7-2 with TRBJ2-2; TRBD2 aligns across 9 bases. Trimming removed 5 bases from V and 7 bases from J; junction bases left unmatched: 11. Per germline, CDR1 SGHTA and CDR2 FQGNSA. This CDR3 is 16 amino acids long. DNA of the CDR3: TGTGCCAGCAGCGCCCTAGCGGGGATACCCTACGGGGAGCTGTTTTTT. Its translation: CASSALAGIPYGELFF. Full variable domain (outside the CDR3, taken from reference TRBV7-2 and TRBJ2-2): GAGVSQSPSNKVTEKGKDVELRCDPISGHTALYWYRQSLGQGLEFLIYFQGNSAPDKSGLPSDRFSAERTGGSVSTLTIQRTQQEDSAVYLCASSALAGIPYGELFFGEGSRLTVL.

The chain employs TRBV6-1 and TRBJ2-5, with D possibly matching TRBD1 (5 bases). This CDR3 spans 16 amino acids. Trimming took 0 bases from V and 5 from J, leaving 16 bases between them. Germline V gives CDR1 MNHNS, CDR2 SASEGT. The CDR3 DNA reads TGTGCCAGCAGTGAAGCCGGACCCATCAAGGGGGAGACCCAGTACTTC. Protein sequence: CASSEAGPIKGETQYF.

The genes are TRBV7-2 and TRBJ2-7; 13 bases map to TRBD2. The V and J ends lost 3 bases and 5 bases, in that order; junction bases with no gene match: 7. Germline V gene data show CDR1 as SGHTA and CDR2 as FQGNSA. The length of the CDR3 is 16 residues. The CDR3 nucleotides are TGTGCCAGCAGCTTTTTACTAGCGGGAGGGCCCAACGAGCAGTACGTC. Translation gives CASSFLLAGGPNEQYV.

The rearrangement joins TRBV5-4 to TRBJ1-3; maybe TRBD1 (5 bases). CDR3 size: 15 residues. Germline V gives CDR1 SGHNT, CDR2 YYREEE (reference sequence). V lost 0 bases and J 4 bases, leaving 11 bases between the germline ends. The CDR3 spells CASSLAGGRGNTIYF. DNA of the CDR3: TGTGCCAGCAGCTTGGCCGGGGGTCGGGGAAACACCATATATTTT.

CDR3 in amino acids: CASSDGWYGYTF. DNA for the CDR3: TGTGCCAGCTCAGACGGGTGGTATGGCTACACCTTC. The rearrangement links TRBV18 to TRBJ1-2, with unresolved D. The CDR3 has 12 residues. V shed 5 bases and J shed 5 bases, with 9 bases lying between them. Germline CDR1 KGHSH, CDR2 LQKENI.

The gene calls are TRBV18 and TRBJ2-7, with 9 nucleotides matching TRBD2. Germline V lookup: CDR1 KGHSH, CDR2 LQKENI. There are 16 residues in the CDR3. Trimming cost V 4 bases and J 3 bases; bases outside gene matches: 10. The CDR3 loop reads CASSHLLAGRNYEQYF. The CDR3 DNA reads TGTGCCAGCTCACATCTACTAGCGGGTAGAAACTACGAGCAGTACTTC.

This chain connects TRBV7-9 to TRBJ2-7, with TRBD2 matching 7 bases. This CDR3 region has 13 residues. The germline gives CDR1 SEHNR, CDR2 FQNEAQ (reference sequence). V dropped 5 bases and J dropped 4; count of bases not matched to a gene: 5. The CDR3 nucleotides read TGTGCCAGCAGCCCCCGGGGGGATTACGAGCAGTACGTC. This encodes CASSPRGDYEQYV.

This rearrangement joins TRBV2 to TRBJ2-2, with 12 positions matching TRBD2. From germline, CDR1 is SNHLY and CDR2 FYNNEI. The CDR3 is made up of 18 amino acids. J gave up 1 base and V 5 bases, and 8 bases lay outside the gene matches. The CDR3 here is CASSTLAGGNMNTGELFF. CDR3 DNA: TGTGCCAGCAGTACGCTAGCGGGAGGGAATATGAACACCGGGGAGCTGTTTTTT.

This chain links TRBV9 with TRBJ2-1, with D hard to call. This CDR3 is built from 12 residues. Trimming shortened V by 0 bases and J by 4 bases, and 2 bases separated the two germline ends. Looked up from germline, CDR1 is SGDLS and CDR2 is YYNGEE. CDR3 loop: CASSVGYNEQFF. The CDR3 DNA sequence: TGTGCCAGCAGCGTAGGGTACAATGAGCAGTTCTTC. The full variable domain, in which reference TRBV9 and TRBJ2-1 provide the parts outside the CDR3, is DSGVTQTPKHLITATGQRVTLRCSPRSGDLSVYWYQQSLDQGLQFLIQYYNGEERAKGNILERFSAQQFPDLHSELNLSSLELGDSALYFCASSVGYNEQFFGPGTRLTVL.

The rearrangement uses TRBV10-3 and TRBJ2-3; D uncertain. The CDR3 has 14 amino acids. V lost 10 bases to trimming and J lost 0 bases, with 14 bases between them. Germline values: CDR1 ENHRY, CDR2 SYGVKD. Here the CDR3 DNA reads TGTGCCACCGGGCTCGTTACTAGCACAGATACGCAGTATTTT. It translates to CATGLVTSTDTQYF.